Listed below are T cell receptor beta chains from one sample, sequenced in a study of cytomegalovirus exposure and HLA in healthy donors. Sequenced by immunoSEQ multiplex PCR; TCRdb stores in-frame clones only, minus some. The top ten hold roughly 2.6% of the sample, which has some 200,000 clones, over 65% seen once. Sequencing used PBMCs. Receptor source: a woman in her fifties or sixties in good health and CMV-seropositive. CDR3s include the opening cysteine and the closing phenylalanine or tryptophan. A D gene is named only where the DNA matches it firmly. Clone sizes are given selectively: once, few, many, or a class where the clone is expanded.

J | V | D | size | length | CDR3 | DNA
TRBJ2-5 | TRBV5-4 | TRBD2 | . | 15 | CASSPIAGEGETQYF | TGTGCCAGCAGCCCTATAGCGGGGGAGGGAGAGACCCAGTACTTC
TRBJ2-5 | TRBV5-1 | TRBD2 | . | 17 | CASSLGSGGNRGETQYF | TGCGCCAGCAGCTTGGGTAGCGGGGGGAACAGGGGAGAGACCCAGTACTTC
TRBJ2-7 | TRBV5-1 | TRBD1 | . | 15 | CASSPMGQVSYEQYF | TGCGCCAGCAGCCCAATGGGACAGGTTTCCTACGAGCAGTACTTC
TRBJ2-5 | TRBV28 | . | . | 15 | CASSLSGGARETQYF | TGTGCCAGCAGTCTTAGTGGGGGGGCCCGGGAGACCCAGTACTTC
TRBJ2-1 | TRBV7-2 | . | . | 15 | CASSKGPSINNEQFF | TGTGCCAGCAGCAAGGGGCCTTCCATAAACAATGAGCAGTTCTTC
TRBJ1-4 | TRBV4-1 | TRBD1 | . | 15 | CASSQGLQGNEKLFF | TGCGCCAGCAGCCAAGGCCTACAGGGGAACGAAAAACTGTTTTTT
TRBJ2-5 | TRBV21-1 | . | once | 16 | CASSKSWDRGQETQYF | TGTGCCAGCAGCAAAAGCTGGGACAGGGGCCAAGAGACCCAGTACTTC
TRBJ1-1 | TRBV6-1 | . | . | 16 | CASSEAGRVSGTEAFF | TGTGCCAGCAGTGAAGCAGGCAGGGTGTCGGGCACTGAAGCTTTCTTT
TRBJ1-2 | TRBV27 | . | . | 14 | CASSIRGSNYGYTF | TGTGCCAGCAGTATTAGGGGGTCAAACTATGGCTACACCTTC
TRBJ2-1 | TRBV4-2 | . | . | 18 | CASSQLAGEQPLNNEQFF | TGTGCCAGCAGCCAACTGGCAGGGGAACAGCCACTCAACAATGAGCAGTTCTTC
TRBJ2-3 | TRBV4-3 | TRBD1 | . | 14 | CASAQGGDTDTQYF | TGCGCCAGCGCACAGGGGGGCGACACAGATACGCAGTATTTT
TRBJ1-6 | TRBV30 | . | once | 15 | CASLPQGLYNSPLHF | TGTGCCTCCCTTCCGCAGGGGCTCTATAATTCACCCCTCCACTTT
TRBJ1-2 | TRBV5-4 | . | . | 14 | CASSLRSLENGYTF | TGTGCCAGCAGCTTACGTTCCCTCGAGAATGGCTACACCTTC
TRBJ1-6 | TRBV7-9 | . | . | 14 | CASSQPSAGSPLHF | TGTGCCAGCAGCCAACCCTCAGCGGGTTCACCCCTCCACTTT
TRBJ1-4 | TRBV7-9 | . | . | 14 | CSSSLSGGDEKLFF | TGTTCCAGCAGCTTATCAGGCGGGGATGAAAAACTGTTTTTT
TRBJ2-3 | TRBV11-1 | TRBD2 | . | 17 | CASSSPLLAGEEDTQYF | TGTGCCAGCAGCTCCCCGTTACTAGCGGGGGAGGAGGATACGCAGTATTTT
TRBJ1-2 | TRBV7-9 | TRBD1 | . | 15 | CASSLAQGANYGYTF | TGTGCCAGCAGCTTAGCGCAGGGGGCTAACTATGGCTACACCTTC
TRBJ1-3 | TRBV11-2 | TRBD1 | once | 16 | CASSTTRQGPRDTIYF | TGTGCCAGCAGCACCACACGACAGGGACCGAGAGACACCATATATTTT
TRBJ2-2 | TRBV27 | . | . | 16 | CASGRVRPLNTGELFF | TGTGCCAGCGGCAGGGTTCGGCCATTGAACACCGGGGAGCTGTTTTTT
TRBJ2-2 | TRBV4-1 | . | . | 15 | CASSQGTFYTGELFF | TGCGCCAGCAGCCAAGGAACTTTTTACACCGGGGAGCTGTTTTTT
TRBJ2-1 | TRBV19 | . | . | 13 | CASSLTDSGEQFF | TGTGCCAGTAGTCTCACGGACTCGGGCGAGCAGTTCTTC
TRBJ1-1 | TRBV20-1 | . | . | 11 | CSARVTGLAFF | TGCAGTGCTAGAGTTACGGGTTTAGCTTTCTTT
TRBJ1-1 | TRBV7-8 | . | . | 14 | CASSSYAGNTEAFF | TGTGCCAGCAGCTCATACGCAGGAAACACTGAAGCTTTCTTT
TRBJ2-5 | TRBV6-5 | . | once | 10 | CASSGETQYF | TGTGCCAGTTCGGGGGAGACCCAGTACTTC
TRBJ2-5 | TRBV6-1 | TRBD1 | . | 15 | CASRRGQGPQETQYF | TGTGCCAGCAGAAGAGGACAGGGCCCCCAAGAGACCCAGTACTTC
TRBJ2-3 | TRBV5-4 | . | . | 14 | CASSASRGADTQYF | TGTGCCAGCAGCGCCAGTAGGGGCGCAGATACGCAGTATTTT
TRBJ2-1 | TRBV6-1 | TRBD1 | . | 13 | CASSRDRYNEQFF | TGTGCCAGCAGCCGGGACAGATACAATGAGCAGTTCTTC
TRBJ1-4 | TRBV6-5 | TRBD1 | . | 12 | CASSYLGQGGDF | TGTGCCAGCAGTTACCTGGGACAGGGAGGGGATTTT
TRBJ1-6 | TRBV4-1 | . | . | 16 | CASSQDWGGDNSPLHF | TGCGCCAGCAGCCAAGACTGGGGAGGGGATAATTCACCCCTCCACTTT
TRBJ2-1 | TRBV6-1 | TRBD1 | . | 15 | CASRDFYRGSGEQFF | TGTGCCAGCAGAGATTTTTACAGGGGTTCGGGTGAGCAGTTCTTC
TRBJ2-3 | TRBV5-1 | TRBD2 | . | 15 | CASSLVPGGPGTQYF | TGCGCCAGCAGCTTGGTTCCGGGGGGGCCAGGTACGCAGTATTTT
TRBJ2-4 | TRBV5-1 | TRBD1 | . | 14 | CASSADRGWDIQYF | TGCGCCAGCAGCGCGGACAGGGGGTGGGACATTCAGTACTTC
TRBJ1-5 | TRBV5-8 | . | . | 15 | CASSRTLLGNQPQHF | TGTGCCAGCAGCCGGACACTCCTGGGCAATCAGCCCCAGCATTTT
TRBJ2-7 | TRBV4-1 | TRBD1 | . | 16 | CASSLEGGQGSYEQYF | TGCGCCAGCAGCCTCGAGGGGGGACAGGGCTCCTACGAGCAGTACTTC
TRBJ2-1 | TRBV5-1 | TRBD1 | once | 18 | CASSLPRTGDFSYNEQFF | TGCGCCAGCAGCTTGCCGAGGACAGGAGATTTCTCCTACAATGAGCAGTTCTTC
TRBJ1-5 | TRBV5-6 | . | few | 14 | CASSLSQGRRAQHF | TGTGCCAGCAGCTTGTCCCAGGGCCGCAGGGCCCAGCATTTT
TRBJ2-7 | TRBV27 | . | . | 15 | CASSPAPVRAYEQYF | TGTGCCAGCAGTCCCGCGCCGGTCAGGGCCTACGAGCAGTACTTC
TRBJ1-3 | TRBV6-1 | TRBD1 | few | 15 | CASSERDRGGNTIYF | TGTGCCAGCAGTGAACGGGACAGGGGTGGAAACACCATATATTTT